The clone carrying this TCR beta chain has a handful of counts. What it recognizes is unknown. This sample was taken from a study of T cell repertoires in cytomegalovirus infection. Study in general: Both recently identified HLA-C-restricted and well-studied HLA-B-restricted CMV epitopes were used in the study. It can be stated that public TCR beta signatures indicated CMV infection as well as a matching HLA type.

TCRdb used MiXCR to reprocess the reads, holding one entry per CDR3 protein. The table has hundreds of thousands of distinct CDR3 sequences, around a third seen once; the top ten hold 15% to 20%. Study-level points and caveats: Using cumulative public TCR beta family frequency, the authors identified those who carried CMV together with the relevant HLA. CMV-specific TCR beta clonotypes restricted by HLA-C were the ones dominating the ex vivo response.

The source material was cultured PBMCs, sampled from culture after CMV antigen stimulation. This TCR came from a human donor in good health (CMV status not recorded). Some clones in this sample may be carry-over from other donors' samples.

CDR3 sequence reads: CASSYSVILGEQYF. For the CDR3, the DNA is TGTGCCAGCAGTTACTCGGTAATCCTAGGGGAGCAGTACTTC. This chain joins TRBV6-6 and TRBJ2-7, with D unresolved. Trimming removed 0 bases at V and 7 bases at J, with 13 bases between. In germline, CDR1 is MNHNY, CDR2 SVGAGI (reference sequence). The CDR3 consists of 14 residues.